This entry lists 25 T cell receptor beta chains sequenced from one sample in a study of glioma-infiltrating T cells (dated by TCRdb to the mid-2010s). TCRdb records Illumina MiSeq as the sequencer. The iRepertoire nested amplicon-rescue multiplex PCR (arm-PCR) platform was used to amplify TCR alpha and beta CDR3 regions from RNA. TCRdb handled the public reads itself, with Q25 trimming in fastp and clone calling in MiXCR, and kept productive beta chains. Rows with one shared CDR3 protein collapse into an entry with the most common genes and DNA. The sample table contains 150,000 or so distinct CDR3 sequences; only one count was recorded for 35% to 50% of them. The ten largest clones take up more than 15% of the sample. The material sequenced was glioma tissue, nonneoplastic brain tissue, or PBMCs (not recorded which). These receptors originate from a human donor with low-grade glioma or glioblastoma, undergoing nonglioma brain surgery, or in good health (not recorded which).

This chain joins TRBV4-1 and TRBJ2-3; D perhaps matches TRBD1 (5 bases). The CDR3 consists of 14 residues. Deletions cut 4 bases from V and 4 bases from J, with 12 bases between. Germline values: CDR1 MGHRA, CDR2 YSYEKL. The CDR3 DNA reads as TGCGCCAGCAGCCCTCAGGCAGGGTCAGATACGCAGTATTTT. Translating gives CASSPQAGSDTQYF.

The V gene is TRBV4-1, the J gene TRBJ1-2; 8 nucleotides match TRBD1. This CDR3 has 17 amino acids. Germline loops: CDR1 MGHRA, CDR2 YSYEKL. The J segment lost 0 bases and the V segment lost 0 bases, leaving 6 bases of the junction unmatched. In nucleotides, the CDR3 is TGCGCCAGCAGCCAAGATTTAGGACAGGGACCTAACTATGGCTACACCTTC. Its protein product is CASSQDLGQGPNYGYTF.

This sequence joins TRBV6-1 and TRBJ2-3; 10 bases match TRBD1. V trimming: 8 bases; J trimming: 1 base; junction bases outside the gene matches: 6. CDR1 and CDR2 from the germline V gene are MNHNS and SASEGT. There are 15 residues in the CDR3. The CDR3 nucleotides read TGTGCCAGCTCGGGACAGGGGAGAGGCACAGATACGCAGTATTTT. Protein sequence: CASSGQGRGTDTQYF.

This clonotype has just a few counts. This sequence joins TRBV18 and TRBJ2-1, with D perhaps matching TRBD2 (5 bases). The CDR3 consists of 13 residues. The germline V gene encodes CDR1 KGHSH and CDR2 LQKENI. V lost 5 bases to trimming and J lost 9 bases, with 14 bases between them. Written as DNA, the CDR3 is TGTGCCAGCTCAGAGGGCGGGCCCGCTGAGCAGTTCTTC. Translated: CASSEGGPAEQFF.

This clonotype was counted many times. This rearrangement joins TRBV7-9 to TRBJ2-5; 10 positions agree with TRBD2. The CDR3 loop spans 17 amino acids. The germline gives CDR1 SEHNR, CDR2 FQNEAQ (reference sequence). Trimming removed 3 bases from V and 6 bases from J; junction bases left unmatched: 13. The CDR3 region has the DNA TGTGCCAGCAGCTTTGGATACGGGACTAGCGCGAAACAGACCCAGTACTTC. Amino acids: CASSFGYGTSAKQTQYF.

The J gene is TRBJ2-1, the V gene TRBV28, with 12 positions matching TRBD2. CDR3 length: 15 amino acids. The germline CDR1 and CDR2 sequences are MDHEN and SYDVKM. The ends lost 5 bases at V and 9 bases at J; junction bases unmatched: 8. The CDR3 sequence is CASSQLAGGVSEQFF. CDR3 bases: TGTGCCAGCAGTCAACTAGCGGGAGGTGTGAGTGAGCAGTTCTTC.

The genes are TRBV12-3 or TRBV12-4 and TRBJ2-3; TRBD2 matches 9 bases. V lost 3 bases to trimming and J lost 3 bases; unmatched junction nucleotides: 7. The CDR3 covers 16 residues. The chain's CDR3 is CASSLGASGATDTQYF. In nucleotides, the CDR3 is TGTGCCAGCAGTTTGGGGGCTAGCGGGGCGACAGATACGCAGTATTTT.

This clonotype was seen once. The chain is built from TRBV3-1 and TRBJ1-1, with D possibly being TRBD1 (5 bases). Germline lookup yields CDR1 LGHDT and CDR2 YNNKEL (reference sequence). V shed 8 bases and J shed 1 base, with 14 bases lying between them. The CDR3 runs to 14 residues. CDR3 in amino acids: CASGGGFENTEAFF. DNA of the CDR3: TGTGCCAGCGGGGGGGGATTTGAGAACACTGAAGCTTTCTTT. Looking up the rest from reference TRBV3-1 and TRBJ1-1 gives the full variable domain: DTAVSQTPKYLVTQMGNDKSIKCEQNLGHDTMYWYKQDSKKFLKIMFSYNNKELIINETVPNRFSPKSPDKAHLNLHINSLELGDSAVYFCASGGGFENTEAFFGQGTRLTVV.

About this clonotype: This clone may be a read error of a much larger clone one base away. The chain uses TRBV28 and TRBJ1-1; D is perhaps TRBD1 (6 bases). The germline CDR1 and CDR2 sequences are MDHEN and SYDVKM. The CDR3 loop spans 14 amino acids. CDR3 DNA sequence: TGTACCAGCAGTGGACAGCCCCGGACCACTGAAGCTTTCTTT. This gives the protein CTSSGQPRTTEAFF. Variable domain in full (rest from reference TRBV28 and TRBJ1-1): DVKVTQSSRYLVKRTGEKVFLECVQDMDHENMFWYRQDPGLGLRLIYFSYDVKMKEKGDIPEGYSVSREKKERFSLILESASTNQTSMYLCTSSGQPRTTEAFFGQGTRLTVV.

The table lists this clonotype with a few counts. This sequence joins TRBV25-1 and TRBJ2-1; maybe TRBD2 (6 bases). The CDR3 length is 15 residues. V was trimmed by 2 bases and J by 6 bases, leaving 14 bases between them. Germline V gene sequence: CDR1 MGHDK, CDR2 SYGVNS. Here the CDR3 DNA reads TGTGCCAGCAGTGAAAGGCGACTAGAGATCAATGAGCAGTTCTTC. Translating it yields CASSERRLEINEQFF.

This chain joins TRBV6-2 or TRBV6-3 and TRBJ2-3; D may match TRBD1 or TRBD2 (5 bases each). The CDR3 is 14 amino acids. Germline V gene lookup returns CDR1 MNHEY and CDR2 SVGEGT. Trimming pared 6 bases from V and 2 bases from J, leaving 12 bases between. The CDR3, as DNA: TGTGCCAGCAGCCGGGGCTCCTTCACAGATACGCAGTATTTT. Protein sequence: CASSRGSFTDTQYF.

The chain has TRBV18 and TRBJ1-1; TRBD1 might be the D (6 bases). This CDR3 comprises 16 residues. CDR1 is KGHSH, CDR2 LQKENI, per germline. Trimming shortened V by 4 bases and J by 0 bases, and 15 bases separated the two germline ends. The CDR3 nucleotides read TGTGCCAGCTCACAGGGGGTTTTGCCCCTGAACACTGAAGCTTTCTTT. As protein: CASSQGVLPLNTEAFF.

The CDR3 DNA reads as TGTGCCAGCAGCTTAGTGACCATAGCGGGAGGGCAGTACTTC. Protein sequence: CASSLVTIAGGQYF. V gene TRBV7-2 combines with J gene TRBJ2-5; 11 bases match TRBD2. Unmatched junction bases numbered 6, after V lost 1 base and J lost 11 bases. Germline values: CDR1 SGHTA, CDR2 FQGNSA. The CDR3 totals 14 residues.

This clonotype was seen a few times. The genes are TRBV4-1 and TRBJ2-1; TRBD2 agrees at 11 bases. Germline values: CDR1 MGHRA, CDR2 YSYEKL. CDR3 length equals 17 residues. V shed 0 bases, J shed 3 bases, and the junction held 4 bases outside the gene matches. The CDR3 DNA reads as TGCGCCAGCAGCCAAGAAGCTAGCGGGAGGTACTACAATGAGCAGTTCTTC. Protein: CASSQEASGRYYNEQFF.

This chain links TRBV24-1 with TRBJ1-2, with D perhaps matching TRBD1 (6 bases). V was clipped by 1 base and J by 4 bases, with 9 bases between them. The CDR3 is 14 amino acids. Germline V CDR1 and CDR2: KGHDR, SFDVKD. The chain's CDR3 is CATSDFETGYGYTF. The DNA of the CDR3 is TGTGCCACCAGTGATTTCGAGACAGGCTATGGCTACACCTTC.

The V call is TRBV7-2, the J call TRBJ2-5; D is uncertain. Germline values: CDR1 SGHTA, CDR2 FQGNSA. With 5 bases removed from V and 3 bases from J, the gap between germline ends came to 10 bases. The CDR3 consists of 13 residues. CDR3 region: CASSKVLEETQYF. The CDR3 DNA is TGTGCCAGCAGCAAAGTCCTTGAAGAGACCCAGTACTTC. The whole variable domain, remainder taken from reference TRBV7-2 and TRBJ2-5, is GAGVSQSPSNKVTEKGKDVELRCDPISGHTALYWYRQSLGQGLEFLIYFQGNSAPDKSGLPSDRFSAERTGGSVSTLTIQRTQQEDSAVYLCASSKVLEETQYFGPGTRLLVL.

This clonotype was seen more than once but under ten times. The chain couples TRBV20-1 to TRBJ2-5; 10 bases fit TRBD2. The CDR3 is 15 residues long. Germline values: CDR1 DFQATT, CDR2 SNEGSKA (reference sequence). Unmatched junction bases numbered 9, after V lost 3 bases and J lost 5 bases. CDR3 residues: CSARVAGGRGETQYF. CDR3 sequence (DNA): TGCAGTGCTAGGGTAGCGGGAGGTCGCGGGGAGACCCAGTACTTC.

The chain employs TRBV11-2 and TRBJ2-7, with D possibly matching TRBD1 (6 bases). CDR3 size: 13 residues. The germline V gene has CDR1 SGHAT and CDR2 FQNNGV. V lost 5 bases to trimming and J lost 5 bases, with 13 bases between them. CDR3 DNA sequence: TGTGCCAGCAGCAAGGACAGATTAAACGAGCAGTACTTC. Translated: CASSKDRLNEQYF. The variable domain in full, with the rest retrieved from reference TRBV11-2 and TRBJ2-7, is EAGVAQSPRYKIIEKRQSVAFWCNPISGHATLYWYQQILGQGPKLLIQFQNNGVVDDSQLPKDRFSAERLKGVDSTLKIQPAKLEDSAVYLCASSKDRLNEQYFGPGTRLTVT.

A few counts support this clonotype. The J gene is TRBJ2-2, the V gene TRBV27, with a possible D match to TRBD1 (6 bases). The V end was cut by 8 bases, the J end by 3 bases, with 13 bases between. The CDR3 spans 14 residues. CDR1 is MNHEY and CDR2 is SMNVEV in the germline V gene (reference sequence). For the CDR3, the DNA is TGTGCCAGCCGACGACAGGCCTACACCGGGGAGCTGTTTTTT. Its translation is CASRRQAYTGELFF.

This clonotype has just one count. The genes are TRBV27 and TRBJ1-5; a possible D gene is TRBD1 (5 bases). Germline V CDR1 and CDR2: MNHEY, SMNVEV (reference sequence). Between the trimmed V and J ends, which lost 3 bases and 4 bases, there was a span of 13 bases. The CDR3 totals 15 residues. CDR3 sequence (DNA): TGTGCCAGCAGTTTTGGTCAGGGTAAAAATCAGCCCCAGCATTTT. Translation: CASSFGQGKNQPQHF.

This clonotype was detected only a few times. The chain couples TRBV7-9 to TRBJ2-7; possible D gene TRBD1, 5 bases. Trimming pared 5 bases from V and 9 bases from J, leaving 20 bases between. The CDR3 is made up of 14 amino acids. The germline V gene has CDR1 SEHNR and CDR2 FQNEAQ (reference sequence). The CDR3 is CASSDFKGQVLQYF. In DNA, the CDR3 is TGTGCCAGCAGCGACTTCAAGGGGCAGGTTCTGCAGTACTTC.

Only a few counts were recorded for this clonotype. The chain recombines TRBV6-2 or TRBV6-3 with TRBJ2-4, with D unresolved. The CDR3 length is 14 residues. Trimming took off 3 bases at V and 0 bases at J, with 6 bases between the two ends. Germline assignment: CDR1 MNHEY and CDR2 SVGEGT. CDR3: CASSYPAAKNIQYF. CDR3 sequence (DNA): TGTGCCAGCAGTTATCCGGCAGCCAAAAACATTCAGTACTTC.

Note on this clonotype: One junction end disagrees with the germline gene, perhaps due to a read error. CDR3 in DNA: TGTGCCAGTGCCACGGGAAACACCACATATTTT. It encodes CASATGNTTYF. The genes are TRBV5-5 and TRBJ1-3; D gene unclear. The CDR3 totals 11 residues. Germline V lookup: CDR1 SGHKS, CDR2 YYEKEE (reference sequence).

DNA for the CDR3: TGTGCCACTCTACACCGAGAGAACACTGAAGCTTTCTTT. Translation: CATLHRENTEAFF. The chain recombines TRBV6-2 or TRBV6-3 with TRBJ1-1; no firm D call. CDR3 length: 13 residues. V lost 10 bases, J lost 1 base, and 13 bases lay in between. Per germline, CDR1 MNHEY and CDR2 SVGEGT.

The chain links TRBV7-2 to TRBJ2-1, with 7 bases that match TRBD2. The J segment lost 10 bases and the V segment lost 5 bases, leaving 5 bases of the junction unmatched. Looked up from germline, CDR1 is SGHTA and CDR2 is FQGNSA. The CDR3 sequence is 12 residues long. Here the CDR3 DNA reads TGTGCCAGCAGCCCTACGGGGGGAGAGCAGTTCTTC. As protein: CASSPTGGEQFF. The variable domain in full, with the rest retrieved from reference TRBV7-2 and TRBJ2-1, is GAGVSQSPSNKVTEKGKDVELRCDPISGHTALYWYRQSLGQGLEFLIYFQGNSAPDKSGLPSDRFSAERTGGSVSTLTIQRTQQEDSAVYLCASSPTGGEQFFGPGTRLTVL.